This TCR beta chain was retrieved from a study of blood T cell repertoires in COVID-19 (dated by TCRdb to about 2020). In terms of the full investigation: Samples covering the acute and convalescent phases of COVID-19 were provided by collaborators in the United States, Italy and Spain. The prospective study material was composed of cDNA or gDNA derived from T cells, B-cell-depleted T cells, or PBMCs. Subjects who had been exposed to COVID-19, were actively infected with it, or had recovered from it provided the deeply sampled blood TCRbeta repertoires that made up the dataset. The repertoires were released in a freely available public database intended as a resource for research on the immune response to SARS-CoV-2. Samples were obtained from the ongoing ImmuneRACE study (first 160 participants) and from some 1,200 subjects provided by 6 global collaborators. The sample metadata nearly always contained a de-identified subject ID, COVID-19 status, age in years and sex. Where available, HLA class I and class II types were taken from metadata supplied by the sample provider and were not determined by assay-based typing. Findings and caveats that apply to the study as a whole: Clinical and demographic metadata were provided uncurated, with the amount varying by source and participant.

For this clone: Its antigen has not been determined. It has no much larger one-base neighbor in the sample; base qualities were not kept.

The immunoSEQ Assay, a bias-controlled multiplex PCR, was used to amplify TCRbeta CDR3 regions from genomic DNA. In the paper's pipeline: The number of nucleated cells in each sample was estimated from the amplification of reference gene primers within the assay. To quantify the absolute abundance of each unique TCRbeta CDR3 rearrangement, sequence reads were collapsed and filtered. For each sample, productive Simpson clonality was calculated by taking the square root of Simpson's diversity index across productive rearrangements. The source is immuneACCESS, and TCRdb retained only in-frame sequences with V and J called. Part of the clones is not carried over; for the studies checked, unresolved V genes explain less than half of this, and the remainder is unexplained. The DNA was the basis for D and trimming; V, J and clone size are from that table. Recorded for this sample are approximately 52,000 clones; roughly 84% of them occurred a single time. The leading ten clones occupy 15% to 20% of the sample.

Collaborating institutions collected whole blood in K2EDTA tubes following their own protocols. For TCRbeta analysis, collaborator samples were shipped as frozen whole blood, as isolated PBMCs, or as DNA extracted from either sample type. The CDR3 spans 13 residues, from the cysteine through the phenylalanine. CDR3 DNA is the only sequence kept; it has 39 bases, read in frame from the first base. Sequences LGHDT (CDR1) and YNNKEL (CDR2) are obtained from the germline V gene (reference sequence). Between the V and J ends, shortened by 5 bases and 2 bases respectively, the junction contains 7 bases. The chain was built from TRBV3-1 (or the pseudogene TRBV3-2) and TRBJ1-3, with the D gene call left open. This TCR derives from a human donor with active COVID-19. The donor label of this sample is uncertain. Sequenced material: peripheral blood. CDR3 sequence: CASSNSPGNTIYF. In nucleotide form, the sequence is TGTGCCAGCAGCAACTCCCCTGGAAACACCATATATTTT.